The T cell receptor beta chain under discussion was sequenced for a study of neoadjuvant anti-PD-1 for oral cavity cancer. Whole-study results and caveats: Non-responders to neoadjuvant nivolumab had significantly more clonal PBMC T cells than responders.

To note about this clone: Its antigen is not identified.

The repertoire was sequenced with immunoSEQ multiplex PCR; TCRdb's copy has only in-frame clones and lacks some. The table records fewer than 90,000 clones, approximately 80% of them present only once. V was clipped by 6 bases and J by 4 bases; unmatched bases: 5. This CDR3 is built from 14 residues. CDR1 is SGHTA, CDR2 FQGTGA, per germline. This TCR derives from a person between 40 and 85 years old with oral cavity squamous cell carcinoma. The sample here was PBMCs, taken before nivolumab (anti-PD-1) treatment. This rearrangement joins TRBV7-3 to TRBJ2-2; 7 bases fit TRBD1. The CDR3 reads CASSTGQTTGELFF. CDR3 in DNA: TGTGCCAGCAGTACGGGACAGACCACCGGGGAGCTGTTTTTT.